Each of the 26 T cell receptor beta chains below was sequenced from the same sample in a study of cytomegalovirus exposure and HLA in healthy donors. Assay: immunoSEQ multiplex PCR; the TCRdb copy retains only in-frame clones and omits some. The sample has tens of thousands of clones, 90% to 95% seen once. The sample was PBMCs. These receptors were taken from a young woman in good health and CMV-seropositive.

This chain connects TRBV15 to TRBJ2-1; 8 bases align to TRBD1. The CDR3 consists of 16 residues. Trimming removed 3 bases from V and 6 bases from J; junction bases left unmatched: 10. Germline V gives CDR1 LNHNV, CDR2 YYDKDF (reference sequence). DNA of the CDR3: TGTGCCACCAGCAGGCCGGGACAGGTAGATTCCAATGAGCAGTTCTTC. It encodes CATSRPGQVDSNEQFF.

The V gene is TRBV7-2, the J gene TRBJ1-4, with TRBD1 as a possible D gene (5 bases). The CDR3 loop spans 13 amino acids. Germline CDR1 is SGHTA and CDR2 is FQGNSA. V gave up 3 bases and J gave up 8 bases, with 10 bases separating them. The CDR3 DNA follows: TGTGCCAGCAGCTTTAGGGGAAAGGAAAAACTGTTTTTT. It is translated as CASSFRGKEKLFF.

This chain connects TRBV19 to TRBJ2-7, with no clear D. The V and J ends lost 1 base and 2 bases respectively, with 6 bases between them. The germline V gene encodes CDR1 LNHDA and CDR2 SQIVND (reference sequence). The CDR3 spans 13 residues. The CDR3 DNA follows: TGTGCCAGTAGTATAGTGGGCACCTACGAGCAGTACTTC. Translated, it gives CASSIVGTYEQYF. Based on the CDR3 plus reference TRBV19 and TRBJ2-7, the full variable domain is DGGITQSPKYLFRKEGQNVTLSCEQNLNHDAMYWYRQDPGQGLRLIYYSQIVNDFQKGDIAEGYSVSREKKESFPLTVTSAQKNPTAFYLCASSIVGTYEQYFGPGTRLTVT.

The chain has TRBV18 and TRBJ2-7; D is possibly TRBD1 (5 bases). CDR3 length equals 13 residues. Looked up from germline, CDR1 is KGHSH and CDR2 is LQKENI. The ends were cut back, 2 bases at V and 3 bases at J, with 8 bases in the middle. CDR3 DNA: TGTGCCAGCTCACCAGGGGCGAACTACGAGCAGTACTTC. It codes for CASSPGANYEQYF.

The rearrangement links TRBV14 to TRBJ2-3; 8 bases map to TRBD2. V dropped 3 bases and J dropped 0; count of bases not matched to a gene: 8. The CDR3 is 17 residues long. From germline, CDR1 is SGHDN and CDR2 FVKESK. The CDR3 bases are TGTGCCAGCAGCCAGGAGAGCGGGGGCCTCAGCACAGATACGCAGTATTTT. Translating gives CASSQESGGLSTDTQYF.

CDR3 region: CASSESVTGVREQYF. The CDR3 DNA reads as TGCGCCAGCAGTGAGTCTGTGACAGGGGTACGCGAGCAGTACTTC. The J gene is TRBJ2-7, the V gene TRBV10-1, with 8 bases identical to TRBD1. Germline assignment: CDR1 WNHNN and CDR2 SYGVQD (reference sequence). The CDR3 length is 15 residues. Trimming at V came to 0 bases and at J to 6 bases, leaving 7 bases not matched to a gene.

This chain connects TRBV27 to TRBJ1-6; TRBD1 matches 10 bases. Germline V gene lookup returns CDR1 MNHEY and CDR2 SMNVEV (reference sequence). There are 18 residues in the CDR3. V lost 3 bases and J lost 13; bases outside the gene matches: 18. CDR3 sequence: CASSFLGTGANLGQPLHF. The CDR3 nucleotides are TGTGCCAGCAGTTTTTTAGGGACAGGGGCTAACTTGGGGCAGCCCCTCCACTTT.

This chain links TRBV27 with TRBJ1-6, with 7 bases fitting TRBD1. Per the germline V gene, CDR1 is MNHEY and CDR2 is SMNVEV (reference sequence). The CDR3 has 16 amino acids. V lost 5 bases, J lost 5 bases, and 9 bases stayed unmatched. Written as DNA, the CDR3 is TGTGCCAGCAGTCCGCTCTCGGGACAGCATAATTCACCCCTCCACTTT. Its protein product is CASSPLSGQHNSPLHF.

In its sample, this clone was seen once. In DNA, the CDR3 is TGTGCCAGCAGCCTCGTTGGGGTAGCGGACTCCTACGAGCAGTACTTC. It yields the protein CASSLVGVADSYEQYF. J is TRBJ2-7 and V is TRBV27, with D perhaps matching TRBD2 (6 bases). The CDR3 is made up of 16 amino acids. Germline V lookup: CDR1 MNHEY, CDR2 SMNVEV (reference sequence). V lost 6 bases, J lost 0 bases, and 18 bases lay in between.

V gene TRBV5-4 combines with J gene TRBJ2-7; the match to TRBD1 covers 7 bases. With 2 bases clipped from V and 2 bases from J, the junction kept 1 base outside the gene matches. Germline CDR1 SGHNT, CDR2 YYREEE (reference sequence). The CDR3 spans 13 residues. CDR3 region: CASSFGTAYEQYF. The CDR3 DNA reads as TGTGCCAGCAGCTTCGGGACAGCCTACGAGCAGTACTTC.

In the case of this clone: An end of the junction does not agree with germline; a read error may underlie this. CDR3 DNA: TGTGCCATCAGGGAGTATTTGGGACAGGGGCACCCGCCCCCAAAGTACGAGCAGTACTTC. Translated, it gives CAIREYLGQGHPPPKYEQYF. This chain connects TRBV10-3 to TRBJ2-7; TRBD1 matches at 10 bases. Germline V CDR1 and CDR2: ENHRY, SYGVKD. This CDR3 comprises 20 residues.

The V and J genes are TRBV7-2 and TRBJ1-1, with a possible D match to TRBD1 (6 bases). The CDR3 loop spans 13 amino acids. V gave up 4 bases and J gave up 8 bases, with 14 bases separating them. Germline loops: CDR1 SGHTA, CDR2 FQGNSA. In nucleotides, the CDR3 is TGTGCCAGCAGCTCGATAACAGACAGGGAAGCTTTCTTT. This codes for CASSSITDREAFF.

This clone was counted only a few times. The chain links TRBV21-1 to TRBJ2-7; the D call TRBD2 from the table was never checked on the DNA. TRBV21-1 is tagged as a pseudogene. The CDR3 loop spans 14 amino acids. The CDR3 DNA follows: TGTGCCAGCAGCAAAGACGAGGGAACCTACGAGCAGTACTTC. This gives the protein CASSKDEGTYEQYF.

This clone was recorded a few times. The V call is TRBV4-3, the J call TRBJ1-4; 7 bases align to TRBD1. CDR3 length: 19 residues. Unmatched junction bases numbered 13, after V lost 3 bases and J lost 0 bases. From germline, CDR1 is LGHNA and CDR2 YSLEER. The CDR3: CASSQSGTGAFATNEKLFF. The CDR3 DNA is TGCGCCAGCAGCCAGTCGGGAACAGGGGCCTTTGCAACTAATGAAAAACTGTTTTTT.

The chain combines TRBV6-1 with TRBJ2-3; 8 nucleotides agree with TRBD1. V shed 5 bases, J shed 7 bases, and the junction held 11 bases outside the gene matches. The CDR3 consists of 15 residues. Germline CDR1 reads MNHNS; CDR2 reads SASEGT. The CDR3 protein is CASSTDRGSVYTQYF. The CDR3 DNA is TGTGCCAGCAGTACCGACAGGGGCTCTGTCTATACGCAGTATTTT.

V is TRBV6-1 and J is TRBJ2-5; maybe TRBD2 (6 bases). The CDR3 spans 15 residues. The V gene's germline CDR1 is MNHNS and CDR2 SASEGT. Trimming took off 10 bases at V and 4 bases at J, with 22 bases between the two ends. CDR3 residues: CATTTGFGRGETQYF. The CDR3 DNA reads TGTGCCACCACCACCGGTTTCGGGCGGGGAGAGACCCAGTACTTC.

The CDR3 reads CASSPPGIEDYEQYF. The CDR3 DNA follows: TGTGCCAGCAGCCCCCCCGGGATTGAGGACTACGAGCAGTACTTC. The chain carries TRBV28 and TRBJ2-7, with a possible D match to TRBD2 (5 bases). CDR3 length equals 15 residues. CDR1 and CDR2 (germline): MDHEN, SYDVKM. Trimming left V 6 bases short and J 3 bases short, with 18 bases between.

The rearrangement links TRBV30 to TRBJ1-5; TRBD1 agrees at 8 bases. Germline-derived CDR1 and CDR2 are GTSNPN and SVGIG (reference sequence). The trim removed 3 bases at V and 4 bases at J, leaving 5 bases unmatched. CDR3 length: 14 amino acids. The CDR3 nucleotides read TGTGCCTGGAGAGGACAGGGAGGGAATCAGCCCCAGCATTTT. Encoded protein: CAWRGQGGNQPQHF.

CDR3 protein: CASSLLLAIAGSSYEQYF. In nucleotides, the CDR3 is TGTGCCAGCAGCTTATTACTAGCCATAGCGGGTTCCTCTTACGAGCAGTACTTC. J is TRBJ2-7 and V is TRBV5-5; TRBD2 matches 7 bases. The length of the CDR3 is 18 residues. J gave up 4 bases and V 2 bases, and 18 bases lay outside the gene matches. Germline V gives CDR1 SGHKS, CDR2 YYEKEE (reference sequence).

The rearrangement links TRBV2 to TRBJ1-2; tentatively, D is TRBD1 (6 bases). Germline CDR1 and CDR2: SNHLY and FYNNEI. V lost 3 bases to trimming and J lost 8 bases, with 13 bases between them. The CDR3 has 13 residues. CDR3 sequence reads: CASSDMGAGGYTF. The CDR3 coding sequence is TGTGCCAGCAGTGATATGGGGGCCGGGGGCTACACCTTC.

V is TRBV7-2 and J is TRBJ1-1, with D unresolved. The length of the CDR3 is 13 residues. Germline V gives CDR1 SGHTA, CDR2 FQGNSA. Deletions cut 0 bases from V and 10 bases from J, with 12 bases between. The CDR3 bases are TGTGCCAGCAGCTTAGCCGCGGGAGACCCAGCTTTCTTT. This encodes CASSLAAGDPAFF.

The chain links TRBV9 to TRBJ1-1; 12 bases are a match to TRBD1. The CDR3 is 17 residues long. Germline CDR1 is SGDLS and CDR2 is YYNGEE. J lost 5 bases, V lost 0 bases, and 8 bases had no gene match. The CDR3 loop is CASSVVRDRGRRTEAFF. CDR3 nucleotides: TGTGCCAGCAGCGTAGTCCGGGACAGGGGGCGAAGGACTGAAGCTTTCTTT.

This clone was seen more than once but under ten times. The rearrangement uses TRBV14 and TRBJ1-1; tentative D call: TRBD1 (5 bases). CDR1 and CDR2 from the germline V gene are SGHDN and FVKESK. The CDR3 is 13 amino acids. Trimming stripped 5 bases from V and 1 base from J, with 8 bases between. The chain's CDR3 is CASSAQGNTEAFF. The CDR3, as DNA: TGTGCCAGCAGCGCTCAGGGGAACACTGAAGCTTTCTTT.

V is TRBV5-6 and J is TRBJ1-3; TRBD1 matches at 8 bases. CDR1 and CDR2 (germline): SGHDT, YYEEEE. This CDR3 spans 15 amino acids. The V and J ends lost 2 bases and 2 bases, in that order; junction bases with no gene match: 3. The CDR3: CASSFTGGTGNTIYF. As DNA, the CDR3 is TGTGCCAGCAGCTTCACAGGGGGAACTGGAAACACCATATATTTT.

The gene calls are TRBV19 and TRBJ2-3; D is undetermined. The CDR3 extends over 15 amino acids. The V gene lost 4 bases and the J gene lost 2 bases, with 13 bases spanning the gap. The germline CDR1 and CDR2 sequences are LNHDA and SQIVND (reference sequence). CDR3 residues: CASSSQDSPTDTQYF. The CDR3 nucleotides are TGTGCCAGTAGTAGCCAAGACTCACCCACAGATACGCAGTATTTT.

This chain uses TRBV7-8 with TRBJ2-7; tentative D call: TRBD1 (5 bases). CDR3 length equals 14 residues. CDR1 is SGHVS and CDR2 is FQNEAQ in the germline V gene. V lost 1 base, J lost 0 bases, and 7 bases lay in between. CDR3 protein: CASSLGQSSYEQYF. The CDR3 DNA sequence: TGTGCCAGCAGCTTAGGACAGAGCTCCTACGAGCAGTACTTC.